The clone carrying this TCR beta chain was seen at least ten times. Antigen specificity is unknown. This sample was taken from a study of T cells in Graves' hyperthyroidism and ophthalmopathy. General study findings and limits: Stable hyperthyroidism and ophthalmopathy were separated using 13 V-J signatures.

The TCR beta CDR3 regions underwent amplification using RNA transcripts as the source. Initially, a first-round RT-PCR of the TCR CDR3 employed the HTBI primer set. TCRdb called the multiplex PCR reads again in MiXCR, with one record for every CDR3 protein. The data show 500,000 to 650,000 distinct CDR3 sequences, 13% to 15% seen once. CDR1 is MDHEN and CDR2 is SYDVKM in the germline V gene. The CDR3 is 14 residues long. The V end was cut by 6 bases, the J end by 9 bases, with 18 bases between. Sequenced sample: blood. The chain has TRBV28 and TRBJ1-5; possibly TRBD1 for D (5 bases). This clonotype was sampled from a woman aged 50 to 60 with Graves' ophthalmopathy. This CDR3 is CASRAGTRGRPQHF. The CDR3 DNA reads as TGTGCCAGCAGGGCCGGGACCCGAGGGAGGCCCCAGCATTTT.